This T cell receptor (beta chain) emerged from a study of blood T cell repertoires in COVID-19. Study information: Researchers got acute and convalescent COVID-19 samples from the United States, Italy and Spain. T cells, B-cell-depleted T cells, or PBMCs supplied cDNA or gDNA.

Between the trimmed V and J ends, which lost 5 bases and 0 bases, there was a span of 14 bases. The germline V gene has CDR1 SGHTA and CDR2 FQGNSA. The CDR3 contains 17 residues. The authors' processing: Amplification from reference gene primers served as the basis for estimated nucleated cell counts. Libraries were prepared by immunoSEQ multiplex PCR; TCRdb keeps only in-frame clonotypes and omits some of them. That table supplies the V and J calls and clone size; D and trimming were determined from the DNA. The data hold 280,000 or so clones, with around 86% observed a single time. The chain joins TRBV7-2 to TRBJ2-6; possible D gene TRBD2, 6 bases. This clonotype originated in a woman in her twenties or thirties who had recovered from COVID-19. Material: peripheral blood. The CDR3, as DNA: TGTGCCAGCAGCCCGGGGACTTTCATCTCTGGGGCCAACGTCCTGACTTTC. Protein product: CASSPGTFISGANVLTF.